Listed here are 25 T cell receptor beta chains from one sample, sequenced in a study of T cells in Graves' hyperthyroidism and ophthalmopathy (dated by TCRdb to about 2019). Libraries were constructed by multiplex PCR. The sequencer listed for this sample is Illumina HiSeq 2000. Amplification of TCR beta CDR3 regions was carried out from RNA transcripts. The first round of RT-PCR for the TCR CDR3 was performed with the HTBI primer set and the Qiagen OneStep RT-PCR kit. TCRdb handled the public reads itself, with Q25 trimming in fastp and clone calling in MiXCR, and kept productive beta chains. Every CDR3 protein is listed once, alongside the most common genes and DNA of its rows. The sample table holds 300,000 to 400,000 distinct CDR3 sequences, of which about 15% were seen once. The ten largest account for roughly 9.6% of the sample. Sequenced material: blood. The receptors shown here come from a woman aged 55-70 years with Graves' hyperthyroidism.

This clonotype occurred many times. The chain is built from TRBV4-2 and TRBJ2-5; 9 bases map to TRBD2. This CDR3 is built from 17 residues. CDR1 and CDR2 (germline): LGHNA, YNFKEQ. V lost 0 bases to trimming and J lost 5 bases; unmatched junction nucleotides: 10. Written as DNA, the CDR3 is TGTGCCAGCAGCCAAGAGAAGGGTAGCGGGAGCTCCGAGACCCAGTACTTC. Translation: CASSQEKGSGSSETQYF.

The sample holds a few counts of this clonotype. This clone may be a read error of a much larger clone one base away. This chain connects TRBV20-1 to TRBJ2-7; 15 nucleotides match TRBD2. The end of the DNA aligns better with TRBJ2-1, so the J call may be wrong. The CDR3 sequence is 18 residues long. CDR1 and CDR2 (germline): DFQATT, SNEGSKA (reference sequence). The CDR3 sequence is CSARPGLAGGPNPYEQFF. CDR3 nucleotides: TGCAGTGCTAGGCCGGGACTAGCGGGAGGCCCAAACCCCTACGAGCAGTTCTTC.

This chain connects TRBV12-3 or TRBV12-4 to TRBJ2-2, with D unresolved. The CDR3 covers 15 residues. V was trimmed by 6 bases and J by 1 base, leaving 12 bases between them. This CDR3 reads CASSPRHENTGELFF. CDR3 in DNA: TGTGCCAGCAGCCCTCGACACGAGAACACCGGGGAGCTGTTTTTT.

This clonotype was seen ten or more times. The chain recombines TRBV6-1 with TRBJ1-6; D gene ambiguous. Germline loops: CDR1 MNHNS, CDR2 SASEGT. The CDR3 totals 18 residues. Trimming stripped 8 bases from V and 0 bases from J, with 20 bases between. CDR3 DNA sequence: TGTGCCAGCGATACCCCCCTTGGGCTGAGCTCCTATAATTCACCCCTCCACTTT. It yields the protein CASDTPLGLSSYNSPLHF.

This clonotype was seen ten or more times. The chain recombines TRBV4-1 with TRBJ1-4; 10 bases line up with TRBD1. With 0 bases clipped from V and 8 bases from J, the junction kept 9 bases outside the gene matches. CDR1 is MGHRA, CDR2 YSYEKL, per germline. This CDR3 is 17 amino acids long. CDR3 DNA: TGCGCCAGCAGCCAAGATACGGTGGGACAGGGGAAAGAAAAACTGTTTTTT. Translated, it gives CASSQDTVGQGKEKLFF.

The chain couples TRBV19 to TRBJ1-5; the D gene is possibly TRBD1 (6 bases). This CDR3 comprises 14 residues. The V end lost 6 bases, the J end lost 2 bases, and 11 bases lay between the germline ends. Germline V lookup: CDR1 LNHDA, CDR2 SQIVND (reference sequence). DNA of the CDR3: TGTGCCAGTAGAACGGACAGCCGCAATCAGCCCCAGCATTTT. This translates into CASRTDSRNQPQHF.

There are many counts of this clonotype. V usage is TRBV2 and J usage is TRBJ2-3; no clear D gene. Germline V gives CDR1 SNHLY, CDR2 FYNNEI. Deletions cut 7 bases from V and 4 bases from J, with 12 bases between. This CDR3 has 13 residues. The CDR3 reads CASIEVIPDTQYF. Written as DNA, the CDR3 is TGTGCCAGCATCGAGGTGATCCCAGATACGCAGTATTTT.

Many counts were recorded for this clonotype. The chain recombines TRBV24-1 with TRBJ1-2; D unclear. Germline-derived CDR1 and CDR2 are KGHDR and SFDVKD. The CDR3 is made up of 14 amino acids. V dropped 0 bases and J dropped 4 bases, with 8 bases sitting between them. The CDR3 DNA is TGTGCCACCAGTGATTTGGAGTTCAGCTATGGCTACACCTTC. This codes for CATSDLEFSYGYTF.

This clonotype occurred a few times. The chain uses TRBV4-2 and TRBJ2-7, with 7 bases that match TRBD2. Germline V gene data show CDR1 as LGHNA and CDR2 as YNFKEQ. The CDR3 is made up of 14 amino acids. With V trimmed by 2 bases and J by 4 bases, 5 bases remained unmatched. In DNA, the CDR3 is TGTGCCAGCAGCCAACAGACTAGCCTTTACGAGCAGTACTTC. This sequence encodes CASSQQTSLYEQYF.

This clonotype came up many times. V gene TRBV7-2 combines with J gene TRBJ2-7; 10 bases agree with TRBD1. The V gene end was trimmed by 5 bases and the J gene end by 4 bases; junction bases not matched to a gene: 5. The CDR3 runs 14 residues. CDR1 is SGHTA, CDR2 FQGNSA, per germline. CDR3 nucleotide sequence: TGTGCCAGCAGCGGGGGGACAGGGGTTTACGAGCAGTACTTC. It codes for CASSGGTGVYEQYF. Full variable domain (outside the CDR3, taken from reference TRBV7-2 and TRBJ2-7): GAGVSQSPSNKVTEKGKDVELRCDPISGHTALYWYRQSLGQGLEFLIYFQGNSAPDKSGLPSDRFSAERTGGSVSTLTIQRTQQEDSAVYLCASSGGTGVYEQYFGPGTRLTVT.

The J gene is TRBJ2-3, the V gene TRBV7-2; D is ambiguous. V was shortened by 5 bases and J by 0 bases, with 15 bases between the two germline ends. Germline V gene data show CDR1 as SGHTA and CDR2 as FQGNSA. The CDR3 is 16 amino acids. CDR3 residues: CASSQVPVESTDTQYF. The CDR3 DNA is TGTGCCAGCAGCCAAGTTCCAGTGGAGAGCACAGATACGCAGTATTTT.

This clonotype showed up just a few times. The chain employs TRBV19 and TRBJ2-4, with TRBD2 identical over 10 bases. CDR1 is LNHDA and CDR2 is SQIVND in the germline V gene (reference sequence). After removal of 4 bases from V and 8 bases from J, the junction contained 23 bases not matched to a gene. The CDR3 is made up of 20 amino acids. As DNA, the CDR3 is TGTGCCAGTAGTACTTCCCTCCGGCTAGCGGGAGCGAGACGGACTGACATTCAGTACTTC. Translated: CASSTSLRLAGARRTDIQYF.

This clonotype occurred many times. The chain recombines TRBV7-9 with TRBJ2-5; TRBD1 aligns across 8 bases. The germline gives CDR1 SEHNR, CDR2 FQNEAQ (reference sequence). This CDR3 contains 15 residues. With 5 bases clipped from V and 4 bases from J, the junction kept 9 bases outside the gene matches. DNA of the CDR3: TGTGCCAGCAGCAAGAACAGGGGGGTGGGAGAGACCCAGTACTTC. It codes for CASSKNRGVGETQYF.

The chain links TRBV20-1 to TRBJ1-1; D not certain. Per the germline V gene, CDR1 is DFQATT and CDR2 is SNEGSKA (reference sequence). This CDR3 is built from 14 residues. Trimming shortened V by 4 bases and J by 0 bases, and 12 bases separated the two germline ends. The CDR3 DNA is TGCAGTGCTATAGATAGTAGGATGAACACTGAAGCTTTCTTT. It yields the protein CSAIDSRMNTEAFF.

This clonotype was recorded a few times. This chain joins TRBV10-1 and TRBJ2-3, with 13 bases fitting TRBD2. Germline trimming cut 0 bases from V and 3 bases from J; bases unmatched to any gene: 12. Germline V gene sequence: CDR1 WNHNN, CDR2 SYGVQD (reference sequence). The CDR3 spans 20 residues. Here the CDR3 DNA reads TGCGCCAGCAGTGAGTCGGGACTAGCGGGGAAGCACGGGGGAACAGATACGCAGTATTTT. Protein product: CASSESGLAGKHGGTDTQYF.

This clonotype showed up just once. This chain links TRBV7-8 with TRBJ2-3; TRBD2 matches at 15 bases. Trimming cost V 5 bases and J 5 bases; bases outside gene matches: 8. The CDR3 covers 17 residues. Germline assignment: CDR1 SGHVS and CDR2 FQNEAQ. As DNA, the CDR3 is TGTGCCAGCAGCCGTGGGGGACTAGCGGGAGGTGTAGATACGCAGTATTTT. Its protein product is CASSRGGLAGGVDTQYF.

This clonotype was observed a few times. The rearrangement joins TRBV10-2 to TRBJ2-2; 10 positions agree with TRBD2. Germline CDR1 reads WSHSY; CDR2 reads SAAADI. With V trimmed by 8 bases and J by 7 bases, 10 bases remained unmatched. CDR3 size: 15 residues. Here the CDR3 DNA reads TGCGCCAGCCGGCGAGCTAGCGGGAGACACGGGGAGCTGTTTTTT. Translating it yields CASRRASGRHGELFF.

This clonotype came up a few times. This chain links TRBV29-1 with TRBJ2-5; D gene unclear. The V gene's germline CDR1 is SQVTM and CDR2 ANQGSEA. The CDR3 has 10 amino acids. V lost 1 base to trimming and J lost 7 bases, with 4 bases between them. The CDR3 protein is CSVEVATQYF. The CDR3 DNA sequence: TGCAGCGTTGAAGTGGCGACCCAGTACTTC.

This clonotype occurred many times. V usage is TRBV2 and J usage is TRBJ2-1; no definite D call. Trimming cost V 8 bases and J 8 bases, with 16 bases left between them. The CDR3 consists of 13 residues. The germline gives CDR1 SNHLY, CDR2 FYNNEI. In nucleotides, the CDR3 is TGTGCCAGCCTGAGCAGGCTCACCCATGAGCAGTTCTTC. It translates to CASLSRLTHEQFF.

This clonotype was seen many times. This chain connects TRBV11-2 to TRBJ2-7; no reliable D call. Germline loops: CDR1 SGHAT, CDR2 FQNNGV. The length of the CDR3 is 14 residues. V lost 1 base and J lost 2, with 9 bases in between. This chain's CDR3 is CASSLGISPYEQYF. CDR3 in DNA: TGTGCCAGCAGCTTAGGGATATCCCCCTACGAGCAGTACTTC.

The sample holds a few counts of this clonotype. The germline gene is not matched at one end of the junction; a read error may be the cause. The chain links TRBV18 to TRBJ2-1, with TRBD1 matching over 8 bases. Germline loops: CDR1 KGHSH, CDR2 LQKENI. The CDR3 contains 16 residues. This chain's CDR3 is CASSRQGASSYNERFF. DNA for the CDR3: TGTGCCAGCTCACGCCAGGGGGCTAGCTCCTACAATGAGCGGTTCTTC.

Many counts were recorded for this clonotype. The gene calls are TRBV7-3 and TRBJ2-7; tentatively, D is TRBD2 (5 bases). Trimming took 1 base from V and 4 from J, leaving 14 bases between them. The CDR3 runs 15 residues. Germline V gene lookup returns CDR1 SGHTA and CDR2 FQGTGA. The CDR3 bases are TGTGCCAGCAGCTTAATTTACACTAGGGTATACGAGCAGTACTTC. Its protein product is CASSLIYTRVYEQYF.

The J gene is TRBJ1-4, the V gene TRBV27; D perhaps matches TRBD1 (6 bases). Trimming took 5 bases from V and 4 from J, leaving 11 bases between them. Germline CDR1 and CDR2: MNHEY and SMNVEV (reference sequence). The CDR3 loop spans 14 amino acids. Here the CDR3 reads CASSNRAHNEKLFF. DNA for the CDR3: TGTGCCAGCAGTAACAGGGCCCATAATGAAAAACTGTTTTTT.

In this sample, this clonotype turned up many times. The chain joins TRBV29-1 to TRBJ2-3, with D perhaps matching TRBD1 (5 bases). Looked up from germline, CDR1 is SQVTM and CDR2 is ANQGSEA. The CDR3 length is 14 residues. V was pared by 6 bases and J by 0 bases, with 13 bases between. DNA of the CDR3: TGCAGCGTCCTAAAGGGGTCTAGCACAGATACGCAGTATTTT. Translating gives CSVLKGSSTDTQYF.

This clonotype has at least ten counts. The chain employs TRBV7-8 and TRBJ1-6; D perhaps matches TRBD1 (5 bases). The CDR3 contains 16 residues. The germline gives CDR1 SGHVS, CDR2 FQNEAQ. Deletions cut 0 bases from V and 10 bases from J, with 16 bases between. CDR3 sequence reads: CASSLAFGTAVSPLHF. DNA of the CDR3: TGTGCCAGCAGCTTAGCGTTCGGGACGGCTGTATCACCCCTCCACTTT. Full variable domain (missing parts from reference TRBV7-8 and TRBJ1-6): GAGVSQSPRYKVAKRGQDVALRCDPISGHVSLFWYQQALGQGPEFLTYFQNEAQLDKSGLPSDRFFAERPEGSVSTLKIQRTQQEDSAVYLCASSLAFGTAVSPLHFGNGTRLTVT.